This note documents a single T cell receptor (beta chain) sequence. As yet, its antigen is unknown. This record comes from a study of untreated major depressive disorder. Study-wide findings and caveats: Sequencing comparisons covered only three preselected Vbeta families.

Assay: immunoSEQ multiplex PCR; the TCRdb copy retains only in-frame clones and omits some. Of approximately 12,000 clones listed, 75% to 95% are singletons. Sequencing was done on a sample of CD4+ T cells from PBMCs. This receptor was obtained from a woman aged 25 to 39 with major depressive disorder.

This CDR3 reads CASSRILAGRVRTGELFF. Here the CDR3 DNA reads TGCGCCAGCAGCCGGATCCTAGCGGGAAGGGTTCGCACCGGGGAGCTGTTTTTT. The chain carries TRBV4-1 and TRBJ2-2, with 9 bases aligning to TRBD2. The CDR3 is 18 residues long. V shed 4 bases and J 4 bases; nucleotides not matched to a gene: 13. The germline V gene encodes CDR1 MGHRA and CDR2 YSYEKL.